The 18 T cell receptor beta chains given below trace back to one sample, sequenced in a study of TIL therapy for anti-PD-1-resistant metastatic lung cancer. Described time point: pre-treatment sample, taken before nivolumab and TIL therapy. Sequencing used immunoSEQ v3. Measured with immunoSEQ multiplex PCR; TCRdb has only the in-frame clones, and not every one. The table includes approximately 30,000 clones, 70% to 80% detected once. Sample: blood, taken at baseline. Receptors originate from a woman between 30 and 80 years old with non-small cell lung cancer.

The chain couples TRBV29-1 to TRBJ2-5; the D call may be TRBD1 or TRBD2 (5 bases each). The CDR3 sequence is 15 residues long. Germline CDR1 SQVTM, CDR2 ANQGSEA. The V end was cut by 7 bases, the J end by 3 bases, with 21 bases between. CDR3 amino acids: CSARGRILPEETQYF. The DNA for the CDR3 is TGCAGCGCCCGGGGACGGATCCTCCCTGAAGAGACCCAGTACTTC.

The CDR3 DNA follows: TGTGCCAGCAGCTTAGCGCTTGCGGGAGGTGAACAAGAGACCCAGTACTTC. It yields the protein CASSLALAGGEQETQYF. The V call is TRBV7-2, the J call TRBJ2-5; 8 bases map to TRBD2. CDR3 length: 17 residues. After removal of 0 bases from V and 2 bases from J, the junction contained 8 bases not matched to a gene. Germline-derived CDR1 and CDR2 are SGHTA and FQGNSA.

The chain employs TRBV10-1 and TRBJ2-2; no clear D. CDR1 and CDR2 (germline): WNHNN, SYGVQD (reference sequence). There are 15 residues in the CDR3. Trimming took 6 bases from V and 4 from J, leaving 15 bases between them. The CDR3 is CASSVGRLTTGELFF. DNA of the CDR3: TGCGCCAGCAGCGTTGGTCGGCTCACCACCGGGGAGCTGTTTTTT.

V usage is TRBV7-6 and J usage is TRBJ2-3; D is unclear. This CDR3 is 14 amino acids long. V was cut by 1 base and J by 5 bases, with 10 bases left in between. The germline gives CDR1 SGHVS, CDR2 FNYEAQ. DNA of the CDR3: TGTGCCAGCAGCTTAGAGTTGCCGGGAGATACGCAGTATTTT. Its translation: CASSLELPGDTQYF.

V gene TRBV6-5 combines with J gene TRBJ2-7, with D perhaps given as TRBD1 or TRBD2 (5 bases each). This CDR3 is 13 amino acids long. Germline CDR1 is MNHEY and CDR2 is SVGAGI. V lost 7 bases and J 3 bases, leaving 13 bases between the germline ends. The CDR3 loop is CASTRDPSYEQYF. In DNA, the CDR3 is TGTGCCAGCACACGGGACCCAAGCTACGAGCAGTACTTC.

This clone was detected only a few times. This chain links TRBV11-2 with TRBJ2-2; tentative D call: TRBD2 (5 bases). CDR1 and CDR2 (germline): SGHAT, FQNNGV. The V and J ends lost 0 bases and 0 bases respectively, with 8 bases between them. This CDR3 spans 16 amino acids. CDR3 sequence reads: CASSLEGSSNTGELFF. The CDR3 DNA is TGTGCCAGCAGCTTAGAGGGGAGCTCGAACACCGGGGAGCTGTTTTTT. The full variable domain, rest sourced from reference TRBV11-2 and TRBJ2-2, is EAGVAQSPRYKIIEKRQSVAFWCNPISGHATLYWYQQILGQGPKLLIQFQNNGVVDDSQLPKDRFSAERLKGVDSTLKIQPAKLEDSAVYLCASSLEGSSNTGELFFGEGSRLTVL.

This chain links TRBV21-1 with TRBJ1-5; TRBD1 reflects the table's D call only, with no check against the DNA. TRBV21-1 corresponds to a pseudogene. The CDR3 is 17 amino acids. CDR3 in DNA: TGTGCCAGCAGCCCCGAGGGGGGACAGGTGGCAAATCAGCCCCAGCATTTT. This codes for CASSPEGGQVANQPQHF.

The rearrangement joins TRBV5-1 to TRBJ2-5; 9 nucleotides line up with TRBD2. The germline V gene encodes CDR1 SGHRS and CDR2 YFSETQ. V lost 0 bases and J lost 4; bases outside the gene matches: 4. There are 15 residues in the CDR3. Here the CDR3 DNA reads TGCGCCAGCAGCTTGGTAGCGGGAGCCCGAGAGACCCAGTACTTC. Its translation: CASSLVAGARETQYF. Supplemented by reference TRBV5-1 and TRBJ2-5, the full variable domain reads KAGVTQTPRYLIKTRGQQVTLSCSPISGHRSVSWYQQTPGQGLQFLFEYFSETQRNKGNFPGRFSGRQFSNSRSEMNVSTLELGDSALYLCASSLVAGARETQYFGPGTRLLVL.

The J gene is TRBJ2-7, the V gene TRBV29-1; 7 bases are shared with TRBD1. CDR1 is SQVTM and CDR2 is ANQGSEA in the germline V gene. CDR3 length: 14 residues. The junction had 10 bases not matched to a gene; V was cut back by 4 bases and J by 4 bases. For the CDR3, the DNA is TGCAGCGTTGCAACGGTGCAGGGGGTGTACGAGCAGTACTTC. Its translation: CSVATVQGVYEQYF.

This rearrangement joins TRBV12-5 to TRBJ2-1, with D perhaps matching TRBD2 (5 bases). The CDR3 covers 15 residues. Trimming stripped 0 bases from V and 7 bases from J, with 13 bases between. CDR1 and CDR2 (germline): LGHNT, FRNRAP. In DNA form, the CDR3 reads TGTGCTAGTGGTTTGGTACAAGGAGGTCCAAATGAGCAGTTCTTC. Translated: CASGLVQGGPNEQFF.

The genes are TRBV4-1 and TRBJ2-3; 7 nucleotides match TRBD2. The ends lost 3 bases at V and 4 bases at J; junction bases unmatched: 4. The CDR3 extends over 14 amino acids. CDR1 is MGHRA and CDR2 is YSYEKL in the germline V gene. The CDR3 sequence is CASSHGRASDTQYF. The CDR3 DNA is TGCGCCAGCAGCCATGGGAGGGCATCAGATACGCAGTATTTT.

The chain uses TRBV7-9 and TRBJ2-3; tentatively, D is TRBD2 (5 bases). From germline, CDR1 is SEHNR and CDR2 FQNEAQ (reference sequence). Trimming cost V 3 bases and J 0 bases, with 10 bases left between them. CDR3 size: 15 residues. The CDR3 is CASSLDFTSTDTQYF. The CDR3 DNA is TGTGCCAGCAGCTTGGACTTTACTAGCACAGATACGCAGTATTTT.

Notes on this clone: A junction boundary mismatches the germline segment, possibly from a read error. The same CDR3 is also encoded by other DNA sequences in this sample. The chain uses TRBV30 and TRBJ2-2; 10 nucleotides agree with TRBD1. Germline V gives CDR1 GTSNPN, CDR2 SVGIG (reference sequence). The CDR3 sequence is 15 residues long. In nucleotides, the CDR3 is TGTGCCTGGAGTACGGGACAGGGGTACACCGGGGAGTTGTTTTTT. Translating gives CAWSTGQGYTGELFF.

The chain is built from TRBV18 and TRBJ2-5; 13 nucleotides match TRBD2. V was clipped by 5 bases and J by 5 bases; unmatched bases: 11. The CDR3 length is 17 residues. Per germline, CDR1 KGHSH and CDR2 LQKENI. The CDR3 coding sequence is TGTGCCAGCTCAATATGGACTAGCGGGAGAGCCCCGGAGACCCAGTACTTC. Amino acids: CASSIWTSGRAPETQYF.

CDR3 region: CASSIGQGARETQYF. DNA of the CDR3: TGTGCCAGTAGTATCGGACAGGGGGCGAGAGAGACCCAGTACTTC. The chain employs TRBV19 and TRBJ2-5; 11 positions agree with TRBD1. This CDR3 has 15 amino acids. The germline CDR1 and CDR2 sequences are LNHDA and SQIVND (reference sequence). Losses at the gene ends were 3 bases for V and 4 bases for J; bases not matched to a gene: 4.

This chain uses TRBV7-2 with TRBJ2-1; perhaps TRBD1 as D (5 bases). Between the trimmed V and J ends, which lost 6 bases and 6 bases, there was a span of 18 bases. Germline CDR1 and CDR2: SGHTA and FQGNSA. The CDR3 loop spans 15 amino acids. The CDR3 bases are TGTGCCAGCAGTTTTTCCCTGGACACTCGCAATGAGCAGTTCTTC. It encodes CASSFSLDTRNEQFF.

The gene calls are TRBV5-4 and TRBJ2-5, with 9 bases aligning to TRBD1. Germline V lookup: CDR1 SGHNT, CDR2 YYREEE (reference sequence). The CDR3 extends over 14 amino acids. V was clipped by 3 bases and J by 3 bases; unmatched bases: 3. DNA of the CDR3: TGTGCCAGCAGCTCGGGACAGGGAAAAGAGACCCAGTACTTC. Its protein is CASSSGQGKETQYF.

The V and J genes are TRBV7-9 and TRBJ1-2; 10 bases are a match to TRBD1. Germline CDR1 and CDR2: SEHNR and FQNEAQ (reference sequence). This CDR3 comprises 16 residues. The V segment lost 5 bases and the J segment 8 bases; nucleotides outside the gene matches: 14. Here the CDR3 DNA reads TGTGCCAGCAGCCCCCGGGATAGACAGGGGGCGGAAGGCTACACCTTC. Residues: CASSPRDRQGAEGYTF.